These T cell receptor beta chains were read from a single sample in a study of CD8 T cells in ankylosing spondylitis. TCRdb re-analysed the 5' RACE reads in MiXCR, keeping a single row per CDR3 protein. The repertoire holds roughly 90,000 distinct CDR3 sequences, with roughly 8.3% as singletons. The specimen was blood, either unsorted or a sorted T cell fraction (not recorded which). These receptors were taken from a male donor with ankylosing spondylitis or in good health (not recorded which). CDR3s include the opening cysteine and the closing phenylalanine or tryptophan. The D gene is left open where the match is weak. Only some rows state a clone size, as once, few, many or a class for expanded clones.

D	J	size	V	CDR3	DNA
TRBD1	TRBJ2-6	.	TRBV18	CASSPLRQGDGANVLTF	TGTGCCAGCTCACCACTTCGACAGGGGGACGGGGCCAACGTCCTGACTTTC
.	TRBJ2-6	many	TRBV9	CASSTTRGATGANVLTF	TGTGCCAGCAGCACTACCCGGGGGGCAACTGGGGCCAACGTCCTGACTTTC
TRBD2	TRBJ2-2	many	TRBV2	CASRGLAGANTGELFF	TGTGCCAGCAGGGGACTAGCGGGGGCGAACACCGGGGAGCTGTTTTTT
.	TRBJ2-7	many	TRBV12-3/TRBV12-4	CASSFGSREQYF	TGTGCCAGCAGTTTTGGCAGTCGGGAGCAGTACTTC
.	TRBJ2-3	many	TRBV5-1	CASSLLFVQGGTDTQYF	TGCGCCAGCAGCTTGTTATTTGTGCAGGGAGGCACAGATACGCAGTATTTT
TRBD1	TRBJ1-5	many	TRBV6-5	CASSSLDRGNQPQHF	TGTGCCAGCAGTTCGCTAGACAGGGGCAATCAGCCCCAGCATTTT
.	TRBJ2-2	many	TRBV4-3	CASSQDVASGELFF	TGCGCCAGCAGCCAAGATGTGGCGTCCGGGGAGCTGTTTTTT
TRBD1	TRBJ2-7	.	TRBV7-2	CASSLADRVYEQYF	TGTGCCAGCAGCTTAGCCGACAGGGTATACGAGCAGTACTTC
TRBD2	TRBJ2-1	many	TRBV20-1	CSASMLAGDNEQFF	TGCAGTGCTAGTATGTTAGCGGGGGACAATGAGCAGTTCTTC
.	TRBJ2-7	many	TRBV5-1	CASREGEIYEQYF	TGCGCCAGCAGGGAAGGCGAGATCTACGAGCAGTACTTC
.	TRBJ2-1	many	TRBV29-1	CSVEKQGRYNEQFF	TGCAGCGTTGAAAAGCAGGGGAGGTACAATGAGCAGTTCTTC
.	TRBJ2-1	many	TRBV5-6	CASSFLTGTFSYNEQFF	TGTGCCAGCAGCTTTCTGACAGGAACCTTCTCCTACAATGAGCAGTTCTTC
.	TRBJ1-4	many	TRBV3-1	CASSQDRGVFEKLFF	TGTGCCAGCAGCCAAGATCGGGGGGTTTTTGAAAAACTGTTTTTT
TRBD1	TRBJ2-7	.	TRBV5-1	CASSDGRQGAYEQYF	TGCGCCAGCAGCGATGGTCGGCAGGGGGCTTACGAGCAGTACTTC
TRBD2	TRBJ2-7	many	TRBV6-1	CASSRTSGAYEQYF	TGTGCCAGCAGCCGGACTAGCGGCGCCTACGAGCAGTACTTC
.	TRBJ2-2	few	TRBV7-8	CASSFEGRAGVNTGELFF	TGTGCCAGCAGCTTTGAAGGGCGGGCAGGGGTGAACACCGGGGAGCTGTTTTTT
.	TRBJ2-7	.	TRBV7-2	CASSFQGTSYEQYF	TGTGCCAGCAGCTTCCAGGGAACTTCCTACGAGCAGTACTTC
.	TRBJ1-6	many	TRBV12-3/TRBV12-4	CASSFVSPGLNSPLHF	TGTGCCAGCAGTTTCGTGTCACCGGGCTTAAATTCACCCCTCCACTTT
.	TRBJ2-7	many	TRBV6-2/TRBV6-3	CASSIRRRRSYEQYF	TGTGCCAGCAGTATACGAAGACGGAGATCCTACGAGCAGTACTTC
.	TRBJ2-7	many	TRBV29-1	CSVKSNGRGYEQYF	TGCAGCGTTAAGTCGAATGGCAGGGGCTACGAGCAGTACTTC
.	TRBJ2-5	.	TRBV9	CASSVAGAETQYF	TGTGCCAGCAGCGTAGCCGGGGCAGAGACCCAGTACTTC
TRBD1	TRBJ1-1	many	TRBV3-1	CASSHRQGAHTEAFF	TGTGCCAGCAGCCATAGACAGGGGGCGCACACTGAAGCTTTCTTT
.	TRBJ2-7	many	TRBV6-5	CASGQGGEQYF	TGTGCCAGCGGCCAGGGGGGGGAGCAGTACTTC
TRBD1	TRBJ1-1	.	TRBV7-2	CASSLYSTGGFDTEAFF	TGTGCCAGCAGCTTGTACTCCACAGGGGGGTTTGATACTGAAGCTTTCTTT
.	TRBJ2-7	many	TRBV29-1	CSVEDGSEMRYEQYF	TGCAGCGTTGAAGATGGATCGGAGATGCGCTACGAGCAGTACTTC
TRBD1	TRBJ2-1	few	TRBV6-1	CASSVGQLNEQFF	TGTGCCAGCAGTGTGGGACAGCTGAATGAGCAGTTCTTC
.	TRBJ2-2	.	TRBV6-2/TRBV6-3	CASSYGENTGELFF	TGTGCCAGCAGTTACGGAGAAAACACCGGGGAGCTGTTTTTT
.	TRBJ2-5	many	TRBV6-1	CASSQGPQTGETQYF	TGTGCCAGCAGTCAGGGTCCGCAAACGGGGGAGACCCAGTACTTC
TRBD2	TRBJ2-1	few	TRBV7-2	CASSLEAGGYNEQFF	TGTGCCAGCAGCTTAGAAGCGGGAGGGTACAATGAGCAGTTCTTC
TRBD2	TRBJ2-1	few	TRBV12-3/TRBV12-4	CASRGTSGKSPSSYNEQFF	TGTGCCAGCAGGGGGACTAGCGGAAAGAGTCCCAGCTCCTACAATGAGCAGTTCTTC
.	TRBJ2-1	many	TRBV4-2	CASSHRRSDNEQFF	TGTGCCAGCAGCCATCGACGGAGTGACAATGAGCAGTTCTTC
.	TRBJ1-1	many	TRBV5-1	CASSPLEGGTEAFF	TGCGCCAGCAGCCCGCTCGAGGGGGGCACTGAAGCTTTCTTT
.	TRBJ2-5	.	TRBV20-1	CSARGTGKGRQETQYF	TGCAGTGCTAGGGGAACAGGGAAGGGTCGACAAGAGACCCAGTACTTC
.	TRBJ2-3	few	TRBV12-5	CASENGPSTDTQYF	TGTGCTAGTGAAAATGGACCCAGCACAGATACGCAGTATTTT
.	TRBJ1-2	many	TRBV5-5	CASSGDRGYTF	TGTGCCAGCAGCGGTGACAGAGGCTACACCTTC